These T cell receptor beta chains were read from a single sample in a study of blood T cell repertoires in COVID-19. Generated by immunoSEQ multiplex PCR, the TCRdb table keeps only in-frame clones and is missing some. Here the sample spans roughly 150,000 clones, roughly 90% being singletons. The sequenced sample was peripheral blood. These receptors originate from a man younger than 35 with acute or convalescent COVID-19. The CDR3 runs from the conserved cysteine through the conserved F or W. A D gene is named only where the DNA matches it firmly.

cdr3_length v_call d_call cdr3_aa
16 TRBV3-1/TRBV3-2 TRBD2 CASSRGLAGLTDTQYF
15 TRBV7-2 - CASSPQSGGSGPQHF
15 TRBV9 - CASSVAGSEGQPQHF
14 TRBV6-2/TRBV6-3 TRBD1 CASSAYSTGREAFF
17 TRBV6-2/TRBV6-3 TRBD2 CASSSRLAGGPADTQYF
16 TRBV14 TRBD1 CASSRRQGVPNEKLFF
15 TRBV5-1 - CASSAPAGENYGYTF
15 TRBV28 - CASSGPDTMNTEAFF
14 TRBV5-5 - CASSPDRLNSPLHF
13 TRBV19 TRBD2 CASSGRGRYEQYF
15 TRBV7-6 TRBD1 CASSLDRGTDSPLHF
12 TRBV9 - CASSVGDTEAFF
16 TRBV5-1 TRBD2 CASSFGLAGVQETQYF
15 TRBV2 TRBD1 CASSGDRGNSYEQYF
15 TRBV11-3 TRBD1 CASSPGTGIGDEQFF
13 TRBV3-1/TRBV3-2 - CASSRGGNTEAFF
14 TRBV5-6 - CASSPWEGLVGYTF
16 TRBV27 - CASSTLGAGLVYTQYF
15 TRBV3-1/TRBV3-2 - CASSHVGISNYGYTF
15 TRBV11-2 TRBD1 CASSLADRGWDTQYF
16 TRBV29-1 - CSVALGGGVNTGELFF
17 TRBV5-8 - CASSLEPGFNSNQPQHF
12 TRBV12-5 TRBD1 CASGTGQLEAFF
16 TRBV18 - CASSPNSPGNNEKLFF
15 TRBV27 TRBD1 CASSLRGQGFYEQYF
13 TRBV11-2 - CASSASRGNTIYF
17 TRBV4-2 TRBD2 CASSQARPGLAGDEQFF
14 TRBV11-2 - CASSLDMTAYEQYF